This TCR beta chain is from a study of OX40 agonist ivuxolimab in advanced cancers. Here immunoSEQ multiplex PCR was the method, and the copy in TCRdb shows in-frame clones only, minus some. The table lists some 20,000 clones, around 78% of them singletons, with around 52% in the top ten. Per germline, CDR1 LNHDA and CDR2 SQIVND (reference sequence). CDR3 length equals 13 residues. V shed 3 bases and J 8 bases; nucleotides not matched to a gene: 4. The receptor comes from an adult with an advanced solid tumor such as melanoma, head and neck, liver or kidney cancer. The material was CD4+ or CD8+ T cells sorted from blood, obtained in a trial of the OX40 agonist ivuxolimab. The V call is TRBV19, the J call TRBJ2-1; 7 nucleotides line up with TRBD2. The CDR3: CASSIQGGHEQFF. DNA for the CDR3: TGTGCCAGTAGTATCCAGGGAGGGCATGAGCAGTTCTTC.